These 21 T cell receptor beta chains were all obtained from the same sample, sequenced in a study of cytomegalovirus exposure and HLA in healthy donors. PCR employed 60 Vbeta and 13 Jbeta primers. Method: immunoSEQ multiplex PCR; TCRdb's copy keeps in-frame clones and lacks some. The data show 150,000 to 250,000 clones, around 76% seen once. The sequenced sample was PBMCs. Receptors originate from a man aged 25 to 40 in good health and CMV-seronegative.

This clone was counted a few times. The genes are TRBV29-1 and TRBJ2-2, with 13 positions matching TRBD2. Germline CDR1 is SQVTM and CDR2 is ANQGSEA. With V trimmed by 5 bases and J by 5 bases, 11 bases remained unmatched. The CDR3 has 17 amino acids. CDR3 in amino acids: CSVPGTSGALGTGELFF. CDR3 in DNA: TGCAGCGTTCCCGGGACTAGCGGGGCACTAGGGACCGGGGAGCTGTTTTTT.

The DNA of the CDR3 is TGTGCCAGCAGATCGGGAGGGATGACAGATACGCAGTATTTT. This translates into CASRSGGMTDTQYF. This chain connects TRBV28 to TRBJ2-3; 8 bases match TRBD2. V gave up 6 bases and J gave up 3 bases; unmatched junction bases: 5. Germline V gene sequence: CDR1 MDHEN, CDR2 SYDVKM. There are 14 residues in the CDR3.

The V and J genes are TRBV5-1 and TRBJ2-2; no definite D call. There are 15 residues in the CDR3. CDR1 is SGHRS and CDR2 is YFSETQ in the germline V gene. Trimming stripped 0 bases from V and 0 bases from J, with 6 bases between. The CDR3 DNA sequence: TGCGCCAGCAGCTTGGGACATACGAACACCGGGGAGCTGTTTTTT. Encoded protein: CASSLGHTNTGELFF.

The table lists this clone with a count of one. V and J are TRBV2 and TRBJ2-1, with TRBD2 identical over 13 bases. The V segment lost 6 bases and the J segment 8 bases; nucleotides outside the gene matches: 7. Germline CDR1 and CDR2: SNHLY and FYNNEI. CDR3 length: 15 amino acids. For the CDR3, the DNA is TGTGCCAGCAGGGAACTAGCGGGAGGGTCGGATGAGCAGTTCTTC. Protein sequence: CASRELAGGSDEQFF.

The chain has TRBV9 and TRBJ2-2; D possibly corresponds to TRBD2 (6 bases). V was clipped by 2 bases and J by 0 bases, with 8 bases between them. There are 15 residues in the CDR3. CDR1 is SGDLS and CDR2 is YYNGEE in the germline V gene. The CDR3, as DNA: TGTGCCAGCAGCGTCGGGGGAACGAACACCGGGGAGCTGTTTTTT. It yields the protein CASSVGGTNTGELFF.

This clone has just one count. The chain joins TRBV25-1 to TRBJ2-4; perhaps TRBD2 as D (7 bases). CDR1 is MGHDK, CDR2 SYGVNS, per germline. The CDR3 totals 12 residues. V was shortened by 3 bases and J by 15 bases, with 15 bases between the two germline ends. The CDR3 DNA reads TGTGCCAGCAGTGATACGGGGGGCAAGCGGTACTTC. Its translation: CASSDTGGKRYF.

The chain carries TRBV5-6 and TRBJ2-3; 8 nucleotides line up with TRBD1. Germline lookup yields CDR1 SGHDT and CDR2 YYEEEE. The CDR3 loop spans 14 amino acids. V was pared by 1 base and J by 5 bases, with 3 bases of the junction left unmatched. The CDR3: CASSLFTGGDTQYF. The CDR3 DNA reads as TGTGCCAGCAGCTTGTTTACAGGGGGAGATACGCAGTATTTT. Using reference TRBV5-6 and TRBJ2-3 for the parts outside the CDR3, the full variable domain is DAGVTQSPTHLIKTRGQQVTLRCSPKSGHDTVSWYQQALGQGPQFIFQYYEEEERQRGNFPDRFSGHQFPNYSSELNVNALLLGDSALYLCASSLFTGGDTQYFGPGTRLTVL.

The count of this clone is one. This chain joins TRBV21-1 and TRBJ2-2; the tabulated D call, TRBD2, remains unverified against the DNA. TRBV21-1 is a listed pseudogene. The CDR3 totals 17 residues. The chain's CDR3 is CASSARQETVDTGELFF. The CDR3 nucleotides read TGTGCCAGCAGCGCGCGCCAAGAAACTGTTGACACCGGGGAGCTGTTTTTT.

As DNA, the CDR3 is TGCAGCGTTGAAGGTCCGGCAGGGGCCTTCACAGATACGCAGTATTTT. As protein: CSVEGPAGAFTDTQYF. The chain links TRBV29-1 to TRBJ2-3; TRBD1 might be the D (6 bases). CDR3 length: 16 amino acids. V was clipped by 1 base and J by 2 bases, with 16 bases between them. Germline CDR1 is SQVTM and CDR2 is ANQGSEA.

With regard to this clone: The same CDR3 also results from other DNA sequences found in this sample. J is TRBJ2-5 and V is TRBV2; D not certain. The CDR3 runs 13 residues. Germline assignment: CDR1 SNHLY and CDR2 FYNNEI. Trimming left V 4 bases short and J 5 bases short, with 11 bases between. CDR3 in DNA: TGTGCCAGCAGTGTTCTAGGTGTGGAGACCCAGTACTTC. It is translated as CASSVLGVETQYF. Together with reference TRBV2 and TRBJ2-5, the CDR3 gives the full variable domain: EPEVTQTPSHQVTQMGQEVILRCVPISNHLYFYWYRQILGQKVEFLVSFYNNEISEKSEIFDDQFSVERPDGSNFTLKIRSTKLEDSAMYFCASSVLGVETQYFGPGTRLLVL.

The chain carries TRBV28 and TRBJ2-5; TRBD2 matches at 8 bases. Germline V gene sequence: CDR1 MDHEN, CDR2 SYDVKM. This CDR3 has 14 amino acids. V was pared by 6 bases and J by 4 bases, with 7 bases of the junction left unmatched. The CDR3 region is CASSPLAGGETQYF. The CDR3 DNA reads TGTGCCAGCAGCCCTCTAGCGGGCGGAGAGACCCAGTACTTC.

The chain uses TRBV5-5 and TRBJ1-5; 11 positions match TRBD1. V shed 3 bases and J 6 bases; nucleotides not matched to a gene: 2. Germline V CDR1 and CDR2: SGHKS, YYEKEE (reference sequence). CDR3 length equals 14 residues. CDR3 loop: CASSYGQGAQPQHF. In DNA, the CDR3 is TGTGCCAGCAGCTATGGACAGGGGGCTCAGCCCCAGCATTTT.

The chain has TRBV6-5 and TRBJ1-2; 8 nucleotides line up with TRBD1. The CDR3 extends over 13 amino acids. V lost 6 bases, J lost 5 bases, and 5 bases stayed unmatched. Germline lookup yields CDR1 MNHEY and CDR2 SVGAGI. CDR3 nucleotide sequence: TGTGCCAGCAGCGACAGGGGTCGGTATGGCTACACCTTC. Translating it yields CASSDRGRYGYTF.

This clone was observed a single time. The chain combines TRBV28 with TRBJ2-2, with TRBD1 identical over 7 bases. The CDR3 consists of 14 residues. Germline-derived CDR1 and CDR2 are MDHEN and SYDVKM. J lost 3 bases, V lost 8 bases, and 6 bases had no gene match. CDR3 sequence: CASLLDRDTGELFF. The CDR3, as DNA: TGTGCCAGCTTACTTGACAGGGACACCGGGGAGCTGTTTTTT. The full variable domain, in which reference TRBV28 and TRBJ2-2 provide the parts outside the CDR3, is DVKVTQSSRYLVKRTGEKVFLECVQDMDHENMFWYRQDPGLGLRLIYFSYDVKMKEKGDIPEGYSVSREKKERFSLILESASTNQTSMYLCASLLDRDTGELFFGEGSRLTVL.

The chain carries TRBV6-5 and TRBJ2-2; D is undetermined. There are 16 residues in the CDR3. Germline CDR1 MNHEY, CDR2 SVGAGI. V was cut by 0 bases and J by 0 bases, with 8 bases left in between. The CDR3 spells CASSYSVLTNTGELFF. CDR3 nucleotides: TGTGCCAGCAGTTACTCGGTACTAACGAACACCGGGGAGCTGTTTTTT.

CDR3 DNA sequence: TGTGCCAGCAGTGAGTTTGAAGGAGGACAGAGCTACTCTGGGGCCAACGTCCTGACTTTC. Protein sequence: CASSEFEGGQSYSGANVLTF. The chain links TRBV2 to TRBJ2-6; maybe TRBD1 (6 bases). Germline V gene data show CDR1 as SNHLY and CDR2 as FYNNEI. V gave up 3 bases and J gave up 0 bases, with 21 bases separating them. The CDR3 runs to 20 residues. Full variable domain (rest looked up from reference TRBV2 and TRBJ2-6): EPEVTQTPSHQVTQMGQEVILRCVPISNHLYFYWYRQILGQKVEFLVSFYNNEISEKSEIFDDQFSVERPDGSNFTLKIRSTKLEDSAMYFCASSEFEGGQSYSGANVLTFGAGSRLTVL.

This clone was seen only a few times. This chain uses TRBV19 with TRBJ2-3, with a possible D match to TRBD1 (7 bases). The germline V gene has CDR1 LNHDA and CDR2 SQIVND (reference sequence). With 9 bases removed from V and 1 base from J, the gap between germline ends came to 14 bases. CDR3 size: 14 residues. In nucleotides, the CDR3 is TGTGCCAGCGGGAGCCAGGGGGGCACAGATACGCAGTATTTT. Its translation: CASGSQGGTDTQYF.

This clone has more than one count but fewer than ten. The rearrangement uses TRBV28 and TRBJ1-5; D is perhaps TRBD1 (6 bases). With 5 bases removed from V and 6 bases from J, the gap between germline ends came to 17 bases. The CDR3 is 15 amino acids. Germline V gives CDR1 MDHEN, CDR2 SYDVKM. CDR3 amino acids: CASSPKIQGVQPQHF. The CDR3 DNA reads TGTGCCAGCAGTCCCAAAATACAGGGCGTTCAGCCCCAGCATTTT.

V usage is TRBV10-3 and J usage is TRBJ2-7, with 12 bases aligning to TRBD2. This CDR3 is 14 amino acids long. J was trimmed by 4 bases and V by 6 bases; bases with no gene match: 4. Germline CDR1 and CDR2: ENHRY and SYGVKD. CDR3 sequence (DNA): TGTGCCATCAGGGGGACTAGCGGGCATTACGAGCAGTACTTC. Its protein is CAIRGTSGHYEQYF.

The chain uses TRBV5-1 and TRBJ2-7; 9 nucleotides align to TRBD1. Trimming cost V 1 base and J 0 bases; bases outside gene matches: 2. This CDR3 is 15 amino acids long. The germline gives CDR1 SGHRS, CDR2 YFSETQ. The CDR3 sequence: CASSLRTGVSYEQYF. The CDR3 DNA is TGCGCCAGCAGCTTGAGGACAGGGGTCTCCTACGAGCAGTACTTC.

DNA for the CDR3: TGTGCCAGCTCGTCACAGGGTGGCAATCAGCCCCAGCATTTT. Its translation is CASSSQGGNQPQHF. The chain combines TRBV7-9 with TRBJ1-5; possible D gene TRBD1, 6 bases. CDR3 size: 14 residues. Germline V lookup: CDR1 SEHNR, CDR2 FQNEAQ (reference sequence). Trimming removed 8 bases at V and 2 bases at J, with 13 bases between.